This T cell receptor (beta chain) was identified in a study of blood T cell repertoires in COVID-19. Sequenced by immunoSEQ multiplex PCR; TCRdb stores in-frame clones only, minus some. The table lists just over 150,000 clones, 85% of them singletons, with 2.5% to 4% in the top ten. The germline V gene encodes CDR1 KGHSH and CDR2 LQKENI. The CDR3 has 16 amino acids. Trimming removed 3 bases at V and 3 bases at J, with 17 bases between. The sample holds a few counts of this clone. The chain combines TRBV18 with TRBJ1-2; TRBD1 is a possible D gene (6 bases). The TCR was taken from a human donor with acute or convalescent COVID-19. The donor label of this sample is uncertain. Sequencing was performed on peripheral blood. CDR3 loop: CASSPETGSADYGYTF. The CDR3 coding sequence is TGTGCCAGCTCACCCGAGACAGGTTCCGCGGACTATGGCTACACCTTC. The complete variable domain, with remaining parts taken from reference TRBV18 and TRBJ1-2, reads NAGVMQNPRHLVRRRGQEARLRCSPMKGHSHVYWYRQLPEEGLKFMVYLQKENIIDESGMPKERFSAEFPKEGPSILRIQQVVRGDSAAYFCASSPETGSADYGYTFGSGTRLTVV.